Listed below are T cell receptor beta chains from one sample, sequenced in a study of blood T cells in healthy people across ages. From the 5' RACE reads, TCRdb called clonotypes with MiXCR, one entry per CDR3 protein. The table records a few hundred thousand distinct CDR3 sequences, about 52% of them present only once. Sample: blood. The source of these receptors is a man between 60 and 75 years old in good health. Each CDR3 is given with its conserved first and last residue. D genes are given only for firm matches. Clone size, where shown, is once, few, many, or a class for clones that have expanded.

d_call	clone_size	v_call	j_call	cdr3_aa	cdr3_nt
TRBD2	-	TRBV5-6	TRBJ2-3	CASSARDYSPDTQYF	TGTGCCAGCAGCGCCCGGGACTACTCCCCAGATACGCAGTATTTT
-	once	TRBV6-5	TRBJ2-4	CASSPGRNIQYF	TGTGCCAGCAGCCCGGGGAGAAACATTCAGTACTTC
-	-	TRBV7-2	TRBJ1-1	CASSLKWTGTEAFF	TGTGCCAGCAGCTTAAAGTGGACGGGCACTGAAGCTTTCTTT
TRBD1	-	TRBV10-3	TRBJ2-7	CAISDRDSTYEQYF	TGTGCCATCAGCGACCGGGACAGTACCTACGAGCAGTACTTC
-	-	TRBV28	TRBJ2-1	CASSLPSAGLGHHNEQFF	TGTGCCAGCAGTTTACCTTCCGCCGGGCTCGGACACCACAATGAGCAGTTCTTC
-	-	TRBV7-8	TRBJ2-7	CASSLATGAEQYF	TGTGCCAGCAGCTTAGCCACGGGGGCCGAGCAGTACTTC
TRBD1	-	TRBV6-5	TRBJ1-2	CASRPTGAAYGYTF	TGTGCCAGCAGACCCACAGGGGCGGCCTATGGCTACACCTTC
TRBD1	-	TRBV20-1	TRBJ2-5	CSAEDRGKTQYF	TGCAGTGCCGAGGACAGGGGGAAGACCCAGTACTTC
-	-	TRBV6-4	TRBJ2-7	CASSEGREYNEQYF	TGTGCCAGCAGCGAGGGACGGGAGTACAATGAGCAGTACTTC
-	-	TRBV9	TRBJ2-2	CASSVLAYTGELFF	TGTGCCAGCAGCGTGTTAGCCTACACCGGGGAGCTGTTTTTT
-	-	TRBV19	TRBJ1-6	CASGSARINSPLHF	TGTGCCAGTGGTTCGGCACGGATTAATTCACCCCTCCACTTT
-	few	TRBV15	TRBJ1-4	CATSRDRSGAGELFF	TGTGCCACCAGCAGAGATCGCTCAGGGGCGGGGGAACTGTTTTTT
TRBD2	-	TRBV20-1	TRBJ2-2	CSARHRRGGGRGGLFF	TGCAGTGCTAGACACCGCCGTGGCGGGGGACGGGGTGGCCTGTTTTTT
-	-	TRBV14	TRBJ2-7	CASSPLREYEQYF	TGTGCCAGCAGCCCTCTTCGTGAATACGAGCAGTACTTC
-	-	TRBV15	TRBJ2-5	CATSSPNPGAGTQYF	TGTGCCACCAGCAGTCCGAATCCGGGCGCGGGGACCCAGTACTTC
-	-	TRBV5-1	TRBJ2-3	CASRRAPNTDTQYF	TGCGCCAGCAGGCGGGCACCAAACACAGATACGCAGTATTTT
-	once	TRBV11-2	TRBJ2-3	CASSLVLGQGRGTQYF	TGTGCCAGCAGCTTAGTGCTCGGGCAGGGTAGAGGCACGCAGTATTTT
-	many	TRBV7-2	TRBJ2-3	CASSSVAAIQKWGDTQYF	TGTGCCAGCAGCTCCGTGGCGGCTATTCAAAAGTGGGGAGATACGCAGTATTTT
TRBD1	-	TRBV6-4	TRBJ1-2	CASSAAGTASYGYTF	TGTGCCAGCAGTGCCGCCGGGACAGCGTCTTATGGCTACACCTTC
TRBD2	-	TRBV29-1	TRBJ2-1	CSVEGGASGFNEQFF	TGCAGCGTTGAAGGGGGGGCTAGCGGGTTCAATGAGCAGTTCTTC
TRBD2	-	TRBV6-5	TRBJ2-5	CASSYFSGGASETQYF	TGTGCCAGCAGTTATTTCAGCGGGGGGGCGAGTGAGACCCAGTACTTC
TRBD2	-	TRBV9	TRBJ2-3	CASSVGAGAYRDTQYF	TGTGCCAGCAGCGTAGGGGCGGGAGCTTATCGGGATACGCAGTATTTT
-	-	TRBV7-2	TRBJ2-2	CASSPAAGRGTGELFF	TGTGCCAGCAGCCCAGCTGCCGGTCGCGGCACCGGGGAGCTGTTTTTT
-	-	TRBV5-5	TRBJ2-1	CASSLWGARLKGYNEQFF	TGTGCCAGCAGCTTGTGGGGCGCCCGACTTAAAGGCTACAATGAGCAGTTCTTC
-	-	TRBV20-1	TRBJ2-7	CSARGQGRTTYEQYF	TGCAGTGCTAGAGGACAAGGGAGAACCACCTACGAGCAGTACTTC
-	-	TRBV7-3	TRBJ2-3	CASSLESSPQYF	TGTGCCAGCAGCTTAGAGAGTTCGCCGCAGTATTTT
TRBD2	-	TRBV7-9	TRBJ2-1	CASSLRGAGGGLNEQFF	TGTGCCAGCAGCTTAAGGGGTGCGGGAGGAGGGCTCAATGAGCAGTTCTTC
-	-	TRBV10-3	TRBJ1-1	CAITAGTHSTEAFF	TGTGCCATCACTGCGGGGACTCATAGTACTGAAGCTTTCTTT
TRBD2	-	TRBV6-5	TRBJ2-3	CASSSGTRQTDTQYF	TGTGCCAGCAGCTCCGGGACTAGACAGACAGATACGCAGTATTTT
TRBD2	-	TRBV10-3	TRBJ2-3	CAISDVERGALTDTQYF	TGTGCCATCAGTGATGTGGAGCGGGGGGCCCTCACAGATACGCAGTATTTT
-	many	TRBV11-3	TRBJ2-7	CASSRGGTQQYF	TGTGCCAGCAGCCGGGGAGGCACTCAGCAGTACTTC
-	-	TRBV19	TRBJ2-7	CASSKAGGNYEQYF	TGTGCCAGTAGTAAAGCCGGGGGCAACTACGAGCAGTACTTC
TRBD1	-	TRBV6-5	TRBJ2-3	CASRLTGGTTDTQYF	TGTGCCAGCAGATTAACAGGGGGCACCACAGATACGCAGTATTTT
-	few	TRBV6-1	TRBJ2-5	CASSARLGVGVETQYF	TGTGCCAGCAGTGCCCGACTAGGAGTTGGGGTTGAGACCCAGTACTTC
-	-	TRBV20-1	TRBJ1-6	CSARDGSEINSPLHF	TGCAGTGCTAGAGACGGGTCCGAGATTAATTCACCCCTCCACTTT
TRBD2	few	TRBV7-2	TRBJ2-7	CASSSRGEGYEQYF	TGTGCCAGCAGCTCGAGAGGGGAGGGGTACGAGCAGTACTTC
TRBD2	-	TRBV7-9	TRBJ2-5	CASNLAGASQETQYF	TGTGCCAGCAACTTAGCGGGGGCCTCCCAAGAGACCCAGTACTTC
TRBD2	few	TRBV7-2	TRBJ2-3	CASSHEGLAGADTQYF	TGTGCCAGCAGCCACGAGGGCCTAGCGGGAGCAGATACGCAGTATTTT
-	few	TRBV9	TRBJ1-6	CASSVAPRRGEGSPLHF	TGTGCCAGCAGCGTAGCCCCCCGGAGAGGGGAAGGATCACCCCTCCACTTT
TRBD2	-	TRBV29-1	TRBJ2-1	CSVGRAGGGNEQFF	TGCAGCGTTGGACGAGCGGGGGGTGGAAATGAGCAGTTCTTC
-	-	TRBV7-3	TRBJ2-3	CASSLQGRTTDTQYF	TGTGCCAGCAGCCTACAGGGTAGGACGACAGATACGCAGTATTTT
-	few	TRBV24-1	TRBJ2-3	CATSDLNTDTQYF	TGTGCCACCAGTGACCTGAACACAGATACGCAGTATTTT
-	-	TRBV19	TRBJ1-5	CASTLFYNQPQHF	TGTGCCAGTACCCTATTCTACAATCAGCCCCAGCATTTT
-	once	TRBV24-1	TRBJ2-5	CATSDLEQGKETQYF	TGTGCCACCAGTGACCTGGAACAGGGAAAGGAGACCCAGTACTTC
-	-	TRBV7-9	TRBJ2-5	CAAGDDRETQYF	TGTGCCGCCGGGGATGATAGAGAGACCCAGTACTTC